These T cell receptor beta chains were read from a single sample in a study of patients and donors after allogeneic stem cell transplantation. TCRdb processed the RT-PCR reads anew with MiXCR; each CDR3 protein has one entry. Of 410,000 or so distinct CDR3 sequences listed, under 20% are singletons. The sample consisted of blood, either unsorted or a sorted T cell fraction (not recorded which). These receptors all stem from a human donor who was either an allogeneic HSCT recipient or a stem cell or donor lymphocyte infusion donor (not recorded which). It is not recorded whose cells these are; they may come from a transplant donor. The CDR3 runs from the conserved cysteine through the conserved F or W. The D gene is left open where the match is weak. Some rows have no size entry. The others give once, few or many, or a class for an expanded clone.

j_call: TRBJ1-5
v_call: TRBV3-1
clone_size: -
d_call: TRBD1
cdr3_aa: CASSPGTANQPQHF
cdr3_nt: TGTGCCAGCAGCCCAGGGACAGCAAATCAGCCCCAGCATTTT

j_call: TRBJ2-7
v_call: TRBV4-2
clone_size: -
d_call: -
cdr3_aa: CASSQDLGRDYEQYF
cdr3_nt: TGTGCCAGCAGCCAAGATTTAGGCAGGGACTACGAGCAGTACTTC

j_call: TRBJ2-7
v_call: TRBV27
clone_size: many
d_call: -
cdr3_aa: CASSLSGSYEQYF
cdr3_nt: TGTGCCAGCAGCTTAAGCGGCTCCTACGAGCAGTACTTC

j_call: TRBJ1-5
v_call: TRBV5-4
clone_size: few
d_call: -
cdr3_aa: CASSLVGQPQHF
cdr3_nt: TGTGCCAGCAGCTTGGTGGGTCAGCCCCAGCATTTT

j_call: TRBJ2-3
v_call: TRBV7-9
clone_size: -
d_call: TRBD1
cdr3_aa: CASSSRDREVTDTQYF
cdr3_nt: TGTGCCAGCAGCTCCCGGGACAGGGAAGTCACAGATACGCAGTATTTT

j_call: TRBJ2-7
v_call: TRBV5-1
clone_size: -
d_call: TRBD2
cdr3_aa: CASSLAGAWYEQYF
cdr3_nt: TGCGCCAGCAGCTTAGCGGGAGCGTGGTACGAGCAGTACTTC

j_call: TRBJ2-5
v_call: TRBV5-1
clone_size: -
d_call: TRBD2
cdr3_aa: CASREGLASETQYF
cdr3_nt: TGCGCCAGCAGGGAGGGACTAGCATCAGAGACCCAGTACTTC

j_call: TRBJ2-3
v_call: TRBV2
clone_size: few
d_call: -
cdr3_aa: CASSAVDTQYF
cdr3_nt: TGTGCCAGCAGTGCGGTAGATACGCAGTATTTT

j_call: TRBJ2-2
v_call: TRBV20-1
clone_size: -
d_call: -
cdr3_aa: CSAEDLDTGELFF
cdr3_nt: TGCAGTGCTGAGGACCTAGACACCGGGGAGCTGTTTTTT

j_call: TRBJ2-5
v_call: TRBV18
clone_size: -
d_call: -
cdr3_aa: CASSPPQGEVETQYF
cdr3_nt: TGTGCCAGCTCACCACCACAGGGAGAAGTGGAGACCCAGTACTTC

j_call: TRBJ2-1
v_call: TRBV10-3
clone_size: few
d_call: -
cdr3_aa: CAISVSDEQFF
cdr3_nt: TGTGCCATCAGTGTTTCCGATGAGCAGTTCTTC

j_call: TRBJ1-4
v_call: TRBV28
clone_size: many
d_call: TRBD1
cdr3_aa: CASSSGQGRGEKLFF
cdr3_nt: TGTGCCAGCAGTTCCGGACAGGGTAGGGGTGAAAAACTGTTTTTT

j_call: TRBJ2-1
v_call: TRBV20-1
clone_size: -
d_call: TRBD2
cdr3_aa: CSARHPLYPVTSGRLRTYNEQFF
cdr3_nt: TGCAGTGCTAGACACCCACTATACCCTGTGACTAGCGGGAGATTGAGAACCTACAATGAGCAGTTCTTC

j_call: TRBJ2-3
v_call: TRBV9
clone_size: -
d_call: -
cdr3_aa: CASSPSNPRGDTQYF
cdr3_nt: TGTGCCAGCAGTCCTAGCAACCCCAGAGGAGATACGCAGTATTTT

j_call: TRBJ1-2
v_call: TRBV12-3/TRBV12-4
clone_size: many
d_call: -
cdr3_aa: CASSLGINYGYTF
cdr3_nt: TGTGCCAGCAGTTTGGGGATTAACTATGGCTACACCTTC

j_call: TRBJ2-5
v_call: TRBV7-8
clone_size: many
d_call: -
cdr3_aa: CASSRIQETQYF
cdr3_nt: TGTGCCAGCAGCCGGATTCAAGAGACCCAGTACTTC

j_call: TRBJ1-1
v_call: TRBV12-3/TRBV12-4
clone_size: few
d_call: -
cdr3_aa: CASSSQGRDTEAFF
cdr3_nt: TGTGCCAGCAGTTCACAGGGAAGGGACACTGAAGCTTTCTTT

j_call: TRBJ2-3
v_call: TRBV13
clone_size: few
d_call: -
cdr3_aa: CASSQRLLDTQYF
cdr3_nt: TGTGCCAGCAGCCAGAGGTTGTTAGATACGCAGTATTTT

j_call: TRBJ2-7
v_call: TRBV5-1
clone_size: -
d_call: TRBD2
cdr3_aa: CTSSTGLAGRYEQYF
cdr3_nt: TGCACCAGCAGCACCGGACTAGCGGGTAGATACGAGCAGTACTTC

j_call: TRBJ2-7
v_call: TRBV4-1
clone_size: -
d_call: -
cdr3_aa: CASSLFQGQFYEQYF
cdr3_nt: TGCGCCAGCAGCCTCTTCCAGGGGCAGTTCTACGAGCAGTACTTC

j_call: TRBJ2-5
v_call: TRBV5-1
clone_size: few
d_call: -
cdr3_aa: CASSLGRWGSLETQYF
cdr3_nt: TGCGCCAGCAGCTTGGGCCGGTGGGGTAGTTTGGAGACCCAGTACTTC

j_call: TRBJ2-3
v_call: TRBV9
clone_size: -
d_call: TRBD1
cdr3_aa: CASSVPNTGADTQYF
cdr3_nt: TGTGCCAGCAGCGTCCCCAATACAGGGGCAGATACGCAGTATTTT

j_call: TRBJ1-1
v_call: TRBV6-1
clone_size: many
d_call: -
cdr3_aa: CASSRRSDITEAFF
cdr3_nt: TGTGCCAGCAGCCGCAGGAGTGATATCACTGAAGCTTTCTTT

j_call: TRBJ2-5
v_call: TRBV5-1
clone_size: -
d_call: -
cdr3_aa: CASTALSGGETQYF
cdr3_nt: TGCGCCAGCACGGCTCTTAGTGGGGGGGAGACCCAGTACTTC

j_call: TRBJ2-1
v_call: TRBV18
clone_size: many
d_call: -
cdr3_aa: CASSRRGEQFF
cdr3_nt: TGTGCCAGCTCCCGGAGGGGTGAGCAGTTCTTC

j_call: TRBJ2-2
v_call: TRBV27
clone_size: -
d_call: TRBD2
cdr3_aa: CASSYGLAGHRGGELFF
cdr3_nt: TGTGCCAGCAGTTACGGACTAGCGGGGCATCGAGGCGGGGAGCTGTTTTTT

j_call: TRBJ2-7
v_call: TRBV20-1
clone_size: -
d_call: TRBD2
cdr3_aa: CSAIAGGPWEQYF
cdr3_nt: TGCAGTGCTATAGCGGGAGGGCCGTGGGAGCAGTACTTC

j_call: TRBJ1-1
v_call: TRBV3-1
clone_size: -
d_call: -
cdr3_aa: CASSQDRGHRNTEAFF
cdr3_nt: TGTGCCAGCAGCCAAGATCGGGGACACCGAAACACTGAAGCTTTCTTT

j_call: TRBJ2-7
v_call: TRBV12-3/TRBV12-4
clone_size: many
d_call: -
cdr3_aa: CASSLTGDYEQYF
cdr3_nt: TGTGCCAGCAGTTTGACAGGCGACTACGAGCAGTACTTC

j_call: TRBJ2-7
v_call: TRBV11-2
clone_size: -
d_call: TRBD1
cdr3_aa: CASSLAGQGVYEQYF
cdr3_nt: TGTGCCAGCAGCTTGGCCGGACAGGGGGTGTACGAGCAGTACTTC

j_call: TRBJ2-4
v_call: TRBV18
clone_size: few
d_call: TRBD1
cdr3_aa: CASSPMTGVGVQYF
cdr3_nt: TGTGCCAGCTCACCCATGACAGGGGTAGGAGTTCAGTACTTC

j_call: TRBJ2-5
v_call: TRBV5-1
clone_size: -
d_call: TRBD2
cdr3_aa: CASSKGGLAGGETQYF
cdr3_nt: TGCGCCAGCAGCAAGGGGGGACTAGCGGGAGGAGAGACCCAGTACTTC

j_call: TRBJ2-7
v_call: TRBV20-1
clone_size: few
d_call: TRBD2
cdr3_aa: CSAQLLAGGPSEQYF
cdr3_nt: TGCAGTGCTCAGTTACTAGCGGGAGGGCCCTCCGAGCAGTACTTC

j_call: TRBJ2-2
v_call: TRBV12-3/TRBV12-4
clone_size: -
d_call: -
cdr3_aa: CATLGAGYTGELFF
cdr3_nt: TGTGCCACCCTTGGGGCGGGATACACCGGGGAGCTGTTTTTT

j_call: TRBJ2-2
v_call: TRBV20-1
clone_size: few
d_call: TRBD2
cdr3_aa: CSALVASGSGTGELFF
cdr3_nt: TGCAGTGCTTTGGTTGCTAGCGGGAGTGGAACCGGGGAGCTGTTTTTT

j_call: TRBJ1-6
v_call: TRBV5-1
clone_size: few
d_call: -
cdr3_aa: CASSLVGREYSPLHF
cdr3_nt: TGCGCCAGCAGCTTGGTGGGCAGGGAATATTCACCCCTCCACTTT

j_call: TRBJ2-5
v_call: TRBV5-1
clone_size: -
d_call: -
cdr3_aa: CASSFTPAAQETQYF
cdr3_nt: TGCGCCAGCAGCTTTACCCCCGCGGCCCAAGAGACCCAGTACTTC

j_call: TRBJ2-1
v_call: TRBV5-1
clone_size: many
d_call: -
cdr3_aa: CASSLGRLSSYNEQFF
cdr3_nt: TGCGCCAGCAGCTTGGGCCGCCTGAGCTCCTACAATGAGCAGTTCTTC

j_call: TRBJ2-1
v_call: TRBV30
clone_size: -
d_call: -
cdr3_aa: CAWSPSDNEQFF
cdr3_nt: TGTGCCTGGAGCCCCTCCGACAATGAGCAGTTCTTC

j_call: TRBJ2-3
v_call: TRBV20-1
clone_size: -
d_call: TRBD2
cdr3_aa: CSATGTSGSTDTQYF
cdr3_nt: TGCAGTGCCACCGGGACTAGCGGATCCACAGATACGCAGTATTTT

j_call: TRBJ2-7
v_call: TRBV5-8
clone_size: few
d_call: TRBD1
cdr3_aa: CASSWGQALSYEQYF
cdr3_nt: TGTGCCAGCAGCTGGGGACAGGCTCTTTCCTACGAGCAGTACTTC

j_call: TRBJ2-1
v_call: TRBV5-1
clone_size: many
d_call: -
cdr3_aa: CASMGRVDEQFF
cdr3_nt: TGCGCCAGCATGGGCAGGGTGGATGAGCAGTTCTTC

j_call: TRBJ1-4
v_call: TRBV20-1
clone_size: -
d_call: -
cdr3_aa: CSATVRGEKLFF
cdr3_nt: TGCAGTGCGACGGTTAGAGGGGAAAAACTGTTTTTT

j_call: TRBJ1-2
v_call: TRBV30
clone_size: -
d_call: -
cdr3_aa: CAWSVRGVSRHYGYTF
cdr3_nt: TGTGCCTGGAGTGTAAGGGGGGTGAGCAGGCACTATGGCTACACCTTC

j_call: TRBJ2-7
v_call: TRBV24-1
clone_size: few
d_call: TRBD1
cdr3_aa: CATSSYRGEQYF
cdr3_nt: TGTGCCACCAGCTCCTACAGGGGCGAGCAGTACTTC

j_call: TRBJ1-1
v_call: TRBV20-1
clone_size: medium-sized
d_call: -
cdr3_aa: CSASVGNTEAFF
cdr3_nt: TGCAGTGCTAGCGTAGGGAACACTGAAGCTTTCTTT

j_call: TRBJ2-2
v_call: TRBV18
clone_size: -
d_call: TRBD1
cdr3_aa: CASSPTGALRTGELFF
cdr3_nt: TGTGCCAGCTCACCAACAGGGGCGTTAAGAACCGGGGAGCTGTTTTTT

j_call: TRBJ1-6
v_call: TRBV5-1
clone_size: few
d_call: -
cdr3_aa: CASSLGSINSPLHF
cdr3_nt: TGCGCCAGCAGCTTGGGGTCTATTAATTCACCCCTCCACTTT

j_call: TRBJ1-2
v_call: TRBV6-1
clone_size: -
d_call: -
cdr3_aa: CASSHVGTNYGYTF
cdr3_nt: TGTGCCAGCAGTCACGTCGGGACTAACTATGGCTACACCTTC

j_call: TRBJ2-7
v_call: TRBV4-1
clone_size: -
d_call: -
cdr3_aa: CASSLQGPGVSYEQYF
cdr3_nt: TGCGCCAGCAGCCTACAGGGACCTGGTGTTTCCTACGAGCAGTACTTC

j_call: TRBJ1-5
v_call: TRBV4-1
clone_size: few
d_call: TRBD1
cdr3_aa: CASSPTDRGRNQPQHF
cdr3_nt: TGCGCCAGCAGCCCCACGGACAGGGGAAGGAATCAGCCCCAGCATTTT

j_call: TRBJ2-3
v_call: TRBV3-1
clone_size: -
d_call: -
cdr3_aa: CASSPRMGGALYF
cdr3_nt: TGTGCCAGCAGCCCAAGGATGGGGGGGGCTTTGTATTTT

j_call: TRBJ1-1
v_call: TRBV7-8
clone_size: -
d_call: -
cdr3_aa: CASSLVRGTRTEAFF
cdr3_nt: TGTGCCAGCAGCTTAGTGAGGGGGACTAGGACTGAAGCTTTCTTT

j_call: TRBJ2-5
v_call: TRBV15
clone_size: few
d_call: -
cdr3_aa: CATSTSYQETQYF
cdr3_nt: TGTGCCACCTCAACGAGTTACCAAGAGACCCAGTACTTC

j_call: TRBJ2-7
v_call: TRBV3-1
clone_size: few
d_call: -
cdr3_aa: CASTSRGSEQYF
cdr3_nt: TGTGCCAGCACTTCCCGGGGGTCCGAGCAGTACTTC

j_call: TRBJ1-2
v_call: TRBV15
clone_size: -
d_call: -
cdr3_aa: CATSKLGQKNYGYTF
cdr3_nt: TGTGCCACCAGCAAGTTAGGACAAAAAAACTATGGCTACACCTTC

j_call: TRBJ2-7
v_call: TRBV29-1
clone_size: few
d_call: TRBD1
cdr3_aa: CSVELFGQGAFAYEQYF
cdr3_nt: TGCAGCGTTGAATTGTTCGGACAGGGGGCGTTTGCTTACGAGCAGTACTTC

j_call: TRBJ1-6
v_call: TRBV4-3
clone_size: few
d_call: -
cdr3_aa: CASSQVAAVSPLHF
cdr3_nt: TGCGCCAGCAGCCAAGTGGCGGCGGTCTCACCCCTCCACTTT

j_call: TRBJ1-2
v_call: TRBV25-1
clone_size: -
d_call: TRBD1
cdr3_aa: CASSEYVQGAVGYTF
cdr3_nt: TGTGCCAGCAGTGAATACGTACAGGGGGCCGTTGGCTACACCTTC

j_call: TRBJ1-1
v_call: TRBV10-3
clone_size: -
d_call: -
cdr3_aa: CASHGAESMNTEAFF
cdr3_nt: TGTGCCTCGCATGGAGCAGAGTCCATGAACACTGAAGCTTTCTTT